Following are 18 T cell receptor beta chains from one sample sequenced in a study of blood T cell repertoires in COVID-19. Clones were read by immunoSEQ multiplex PCR, and TCRdb kept only the in-frame ones, dropping some. The sample carries nearly 50,000 clones, 86% recorded once. The sequencing sample was made of peripheral blood. These receptors were taken from a man aged 35 to 55 with active COVID-19.

This rearrangement joins TRBV7-9 to TRBJ2-2; 12 bases fit TRBD2. Trimming took 5 bases from V and 5 from J; bases not matched to a gene: 6. Germline V lookup: CDR1 SEHNR, CDR2 FQNEAQ (reference sequence). This CDR3 is built from 16 residues. The CDR3: CASSQKTSGRTGELFF. CDR3 coding DNA: TGTGCCAGCAGCCAAAAGACTAGCGGGAGAACCGGGGAGCTGTTTTTT.

The chain employs TRBV19 and TRBJ2-6; a possible D gene is TRBD1 (6 bases). This CDR3 has 18 residues. CDR1 and CDR2 from the germline V gene are LNHDA and SQIVND (reference sequence). V was clipped by 3 bases and J by 0 bases, with 15 bases between them. The CDR3: CASSIQGSLPSGANVLTF. The CDR3 DNA reads TGTGCCAGTAGTATCCAGGGGTCACTCCCCTCTGGGGCCAACGTCCTGACTTTC.

This chain connects TRBV6-6 to TRBJ2-1, with TRBD1 as a possible D gene (5 bases). The germline gives CDR1 MNHNY, CDR2 SVGAGI (reference sequence). The V end lost 2 bases, the J end lost 4 bases, and 9 bases lay between the germline ends. The CDR3 runs to 14 residues. CDR3 residues: CASSYRTRYNEQFF. Written as DNA, the CDR3 is TGTGCCAGCAGTTACAGGACACGATACAATGAGCAGTTCTTC.

This clone came up a few times. This sequence joins TRBV18 and TRBJ1-2; 7 bases align to TRBD1. Trimming removed 2 bases from V and 3 bases from J; junction bases left unmatched: 0. This CDR3 has 13 residues. Looked up from germline, CDR1 is KGHSH and CDR2 is LQKENI. The CDR3 sequence is CASSPGQDYGYTF. The CDR3 coding sequence is TGTGCCAGCTCACCAGGACAGGACTATGGCTACACCTTC.

The V call is TRBV6-5, the J call TRBJ2-7; 8 bases are shared with TRBD2. Germline loops: CDR1 MNHEY, CDR2 SVGAGI. The CDR3 has 13 amino acids. The trim removed 6 bases at V and 3 bases at J, leaving 4 bases unmatched. The CDR3 nucleotides are TGTGCCAGCAGGAGCGGGAGCCTCTACGAGCAGTACTTC. Translating it yields CASRSGSLYEQYF.

The rearrangement links TRBV28 to TRBJ2-4; 8 bases agree with TRBD2. V lost 7 bases, J lost 6 bases, and 8 bases stayed unmatched. This CDR3 region has 14 residues. Germline V gene sequence: CDR1 MDHEN, CDR2 SYDVKM. DNA for the CDR3: TGTGCCAGCATAGGGGCGGGAGGAGTAAACATTCAGTACTTC. Translated, it gives CASIGAGGVNIQYF.

The V and J genes are TRBV30 and TRBJ1-2; 12 nucleotides agree with TRBD1. V shed 3 bases and J 6 bases; nucleotides not matched to a gene: 8. CDR3 size: 15 residues. Germline CDR1 reads GTSNPN; CDR2 reads SVGIG (reference sequence). In DNA form, the CDR3 reads TGTGCCTGGAGCCGGGGACAGGGGGCGCCCGATGGCTACACCTTC. This sequence encodes CAWSRGQGAPDGYTF.

J is TRBJ2-3 and V is TRBV19; TRBD2 might be the D (5 bases). The CDR3 is made up of 14 amino acids. The V gene lost 7 bases and the J gene lost 6 bases, with 17 bases spanning the gap. CDR1 is LNHDA and CDR2 is SQIVND in the germline V gene (reference sequence). The CDR3 reads CASNPSRSSDTQYF. The CDR3 nucleotides are TGTGCCAGTAACCCTAGCAGAAGCTCCGATACGCAGTATTTT.

The chain carries TRBV11-2 and TRBJ2-1; TRBD2 matches at 15 bases. Trimming at V came to 5 bases and at J to 10 bases, leaving 3 bases not matched to a gene. Germline V gene lookup returns CDR1 SGHAT and CDR2 FQNNGV. The CDR3 has 14 amino acids. In DNA, the CDR3 is TGTGCCAGCAGCCCCGGGACTAGCGGGGGGGAGCAGTTCTTC. Encoded protein: CASSPGTSGGEQFF.

V usage is TRBV11-3 and J usage is TRBJ2-1, with 7 bases identical to TRBD1. Germline values: CDR1 SGHNT, CDR2 YENEEA. The CDR3 sequence is 14 residues long. V dropped 5 bases and J dropped 7; count of bases not matched to a gene: 8. This chain's CDR3 is CASSPRQGWNEQFF. CDR3 DNA: TGTGCCAGCAGCCCCCGACAGGGATGGAATGAGCAGTTCTTC. The variable domain in full, completed from reference TRBV11-3 and TRBJ2-1, reads EAGVVQSPRYKIIEKKQPVAFWCNPISGHNTLYWYLQNLGQGPELLIRYENEEAVDDSQLPKDRFSAERLKGVDSTLKIQPAELGDSAVYLCASSPRQGWNEQFFGPGTRLTVL.

This clone was counted once. The V and J genes are TRBV21-1 and TRBJ2-3; the table assigns TRBD2, which was not confirmed against the DNA. TRBV21-1 is shown as a pseudogene. The CDR3 extends over 15 amino acids. The CDR3 coding sequence is TGTGCCAGCAGCAAAGCGCTCGGGGTCACAGATACGCAGTATTTT. Its translation is CASSKALGVTDTQYF.

J is TRBJ2-2 and V is TRBV11-2, with D possibly being TRBD1 (5 bases). Trimming took off 1 base at V and 0 bases at J, with 9 bases between the two ends. In germline, CDR1 is SGHAT, CDR2 FQNNGV. The CDR3 is 16 residues long. The CDR3 nucleotides are TGTGCCAGCAGCTTAGCGGCAGGGACGAACACCGGGGAGCTGTTTTTT. As protein: CASSLAAGTNTGELFF. The complete variable domain, with remaining parts taken from reference TRBV11-2 and TRBJ2-2, reads EAGVAQSPRYKIIEKRQSVAFWCNPISGHATLYWYQQILGQGPKLLIQFQNNGVVDDSQLPKDRFSAERLKGVDSTLKIQPAKLEDSAVYLCASSLAAGTNTGELFFGEGSRLTVL.

The chain combines TRBV29-1 with TRBJ1-1; TRBD1 might be the D (6 bases). Germline lookup yields CDR1 SQVTM and CDR2 ANQGSEA. The V end lost 7 bases, the J end lost 5 bases, and 11 bases lay between the germline ends. This CDR3 has 11 amino acids. The CDR3 reads CSGNRETEAFF. The CDR3 region has the DNA TGCAGCGGGAACAGGGAGACTGAAGCTTTCTTT.

This clone has just a few counts. This chain connects TRBV7-9 to TRBJ2-3, with 7 bases identical to TRBD1. The CDR3 extends over 13 amino acids. CDR1 and CDR2 (germline): SEHNR, FQNEAQ (reference sequence). V trimming: 11 bases; J trimming: 0 bases; junction bases outside the gene matches: 5. The CDR3 loop reads CAGQAASTDTQYF. CDR3 DNA: TGTGCCGGACAGGCGGCTAGCACAGATACGCAGTATTTT.

V usage is TRBV4-1 and J usage is TRBJ1-1, with 8 bases aligning to TRBD1. The CDR3 loop spans 14 amino acids. Germline V gene sequence: CDR1 MGHRA, CDR2 YSYEKL. J was trimmed by 3 bases and V by 3 bases; bases with no gene match: 3. CDR3 sequence (DNA): TGCGCCAGCAGCCAGGCAGGGGGCGACACTGAAGCTTTCTTT. Translation gives CASSQAGGDTEAFF.

The chain combines TRBV4-2 with TRBJ2-3; possibly TRBD2 for D (6 bases). Germline V CDR1 and CDR2: LGHNA, YNFKEQ. The CDR3 consists of 15 residues. The V end lost 4 bases, the J end lost 5 bases, and 16 bases lay between the germline ends. Written as DNA, the CDR3 is TGTGCCAGCAGCCTCGACCCGCGGGGAGGAGATACGCAGTATTTT. Translated, it gives CASSLDPRGGDTQYF.

V is TRBV29-1 and J is TRBJ2-5, with a tentative D call TRBD2 (6 bases). The CDR3 is 14 amino acids. Germline V gives CDR1 SQVTM, CDR2 ANQGSEA. The V end lost 4 bases, the J end lost 1 base, and 13 bases lay between the germline ends. CDR3 protein: CSVVGLETQETQYF. For the CDR3, the DNA is TGCAGCGTTGTGGGACTGGAAACCCAAGAGACCCAGTACTTC.

The chain has TRBV5-6 and TRBJ2-2; D gene unclear. There are 14 residues in the CDR3. Germline V gives CDR1 SGHDT, CDR2 YYEEEE. V lost 4 bases, J lost 3 bases, and 10 bases lay in between. This CDR3 is CASSPVQYTGELFF. CDR3 bases: TGTGCCAGCAGCCCAGTACAGTACACCGGGGAGCTGTTTTTT.